One T cell receptor beta chain is described in this entry. Its antigen is not known. CDR1 is SGHNT and CDR2 is YENEEA in the germline V gene. This CDR3 has 13 amino acids. V was trimmed by 4 bases and J by 8 bases, leaving 14 bases between them. The data were taken from a study of regulatory T cells in long-lasting Graves disease. With iRepertoire HTBI primers and Arm-PCR of CDR3 regions, TCR beta libraries were built. TCRdb analysed the multiplex PCR reads with MiXCR anew, one entry per CDR3 protein. The sample has roughly 530,000 distinct CDR3 sequences; about 16% are singletons. Study-level points and caveats: TCR diversity was lower in persistent Graves' patients (versus newly diagnosed ones).

Sample time point: newly diagnosed GD, antithyroid drugs for less than 3 months. From RNA extracted from PBMCs, the TCR library was made. A further study also used this sample, focusing on T cells in Graves' hyperthyroidism and ophthalmopathy.

The V and J genes are TRBV11-3 and TRBJ1-2; D is unresolved. This sequence originates from a woman aged 35 to 59 with Graves disease. The material was peripheral blood mononuclear cells (PBMCs), obtained at new diagnosis, from a patient treated with antithyroid drugs. CDR3 loop: CASSSGPPRGYTF. The CDR3 DNA sequence: TGTGCCAGCAGCTCAGGACCTCCGAGAGGCTACACCTTC.